The TCR beta chain under discussion was sequenced for a study of T-cell reconstitution after alpha-beta-depleted transplantation in children. This clonotype has a handful of counts. V gave up 0 bases and J gave up 2 bases; unmatched junction bases: 2. The CDR3 spans 15 residues. Germline V CDR1 and CDR2: LGHNA, YNFKEQ. Unique molecular identifiers featured in how the TCRbeta library was prepared. TCRdb independently ran MiXCR on the PCR reads; one entry per CDR3 protein. The sample holds hundreds of thousands of distinct CDR3 sequences, about an eighth seen once. The sequence was collected from a human donor who donated a stem cell graft to a child with Fanconi anemia. V usage is TRBV4-2 and J usage is TRBJ2-3, with TRBD2 matching over 7 bases. This material consisted of PBMCs, taken from the stem cell graft. This CDR3 reads CASSQERGDTDTQYF. CDR3 sequence (DNA): TGTGCCAGCAGCCAAGAACGGGGGGACACAGATACGCAGTATTTT.